The 31 T cell receptor beta chains below were found in one sample sequenced in a study of T cell responses to AZD1222 COVID-19 vaccine. Clones were read by immunoSEQ multiplex PCR, and TCRdb kept only the in-frame ones, dropping some. Of roughly 150,000 clones listed, approximately 90% are singletons. The starting material was peripheral blood, obtained on day 0 of AZD1222 vaccination. The receptors derive from an adult in good health.

CDR3 DNA sequence: TGTGCCAGCAGCTTAGCACAGGGGTACGGCACTGAAGCTTTCTTT. Amino acid sequence: CASSLAQGYGTEAFF. The chain recombines TRBV7-9 with TRBJ1-1; 7 bases agree with TRBD1. Looked up from germline, CDR1 is SEHNR and CDR2 is FQNEAQ (reference sequence). V was pared by 0 bases and J by 4 bases, with 5 bases of the junction left unmatched. The CDR3 covers 15 residues.

The rearrangement uses TRBV28 and TRBJ1-5; tentatively, D is TRBD1 (6 bases). The CDR3 loop spans 15 amino acids. Trimming stripped 6 bases from V and 2 bases from J, with 14 bases between. The V gene's germline CDR1 is MDHEN and CDR2 SYDVKM. The CDR3 coding sequence is TGTGCCAGCAGCCCAGTAGAGGGGGGCAATCAGCCCCAGCATTTT. Protein: CASSPVEGGNQPQHF.

The chain has TRBV5-1 and TRBJ2-6; D gene unclear. V was pared by 1 base and J by 0 bases, with 17 bases between. This CDR3 spans 19 amino acids. Germline CDR1 is SGHRS and CDR2 is YFSETQ. The CDR3 reads CASSLRTAAVSSGANVLTF. The CDR3 DNA sequence: TGCGCCAGCAGCTTGCGGACGGCAGCAGTATCCTCTGGGGCCAACGTCCTGACTTTC.

The rearrangement links TRBV7-2 to TRBJ2-7; 11 bases are shared with TRBD1. Looked up from germline, CDR1 is SGHTA and CDR2 is FQGNSA. This CDR3 is 15 amino acids long. Trimming at V came to 1 base and at J to 3 bases, leaving 2 bases not matched to a gene. CDR3 region: CASSLGTGGGYEQYF. The CDR3 coding sequence is TGTGCCAGCAGCTTAGGGACAGGGGGCGGCTACGAGCAGTACTTC.

This chain joins TRBV28 and TRBJ2-1; the D gene is possibly TRBD1 (5 bases). The CDR3 spans 13 residues. Germline V gene lookup returns CDR1 MDHEN and CDR2 SYDVKM. V lost 10 bases to trimming and J lost 4 bases, with 14 bases between them. The CDR3 DNA sequence: TGTGCCACCGAAACACAGGATTACAATGAGCAGTTCTTC. Protein product: CATETQDYNEQFF.

The rearrangement uses TRBV19 and TRBJ2-1; D is ambiguous. The CDR3 is 13 amino acids. Germline CDR1 is LNHDA and CDR2 is SQIVND (reference sequence). Trimming took off 3 bases at V and 7 bases at J, with 10 bases between the two ends. CDR3: CASSIKAANEQFF. For the CDR3, the DNA is TGTGCCAGTAGTATTAAGGCAGCGAATGAGCAGTTCTTC.

The table lists this clone with a count of one. This chain uses TRBV11-3 with TRBJ2-2; D is uncertain. V was cut by 5 bases and J by 7 bases, with 8 bases left in between. CDR1 and CDR2 from the germline V gene are SGHNT and YENEEA. The CDR3 consists of 12 residues. CDR3 residues: CASSIESGELFF. The CDR3 DNA reads TGTGCCAGCAGCATTGAAAGCGGGGAGCTGTTTTTT. The full variable domain, completed using reference TRBV11-3 and TRBJ2-2, is EAGVVQSPRYKIIEKKQPVAFWCNPISGHNTLYWYLQNLGQGPELLIRYENEEAVDDSQLPKDRFSAERLKGVDSTLKIQPAELGDSAVYLCASSIESGELFFGEGSRLTVL.

The V call is TRBV5-1, the J call TRBJ2-1; D gene ambiguous. The CDR3 contains 13 residues. CDR1 and CDR2 from the germline V gene are SGHRS and YFSETQ. V lost 4 bases, J lost 7 bases, and 12 bases lay in between. CDR3 residues: CASSEGVDNEQFF. In DNA form, the CDR3 reads TGCGCCAGCAGCGAAGGAGTAGATAATGAGCAGTTCTTC.

The chain employs TRBV15 and TRBJ2-2; unclear D gene. V lost 0 bases and J 0 bases, leaving 5 bases between the germline ends. This CDR3 contains 15 residues. The V gene's germline CDR1 is LNHNV and CDR2 YYDKDF (reference sequence). The CDR3 reads CATSREGTNTGELFF. The CDR3 nucleotides read TGTGCCACCAGCAGAGAGGGGACGAACACCGGGGAGCTGTTTTTT.

The chain is built from TRBV28 and TRBJ1-4; tentative D call: TRBD1 (5 bases). This CDR3 region has 15 residues. The V and J ends lost 3 bases and 5 bases respectively, with 13 bases between them. The germline V gene encodes CDR1 MDHEN and CDR2 SYDVKM. CDR3 sequence: CASSFGGGGNEKLFF. In DNA form, the CDR3 reads TGTGCCAGCAGTTTTGGTGGGGGAGGGAATGAAAAACTGTTTTTT. Based on the CDR3 plus reference TRBV28 and TRBJ1-4, the full variable domain is DVKVTQSSRYLVKRTGEKVFLECVQDMDHENMFWYRQDPGLGLRLIYFSYDVKMKEKGDIPEGYSVSREKKERFSLILESASTNQTSMYLCASSFGGGGNEKLFFGSGTQLSVL.

The CDR3 sequence is CASRPLKNTEAFF. The CDR3 DNA is TGTGCCAGCAGGCCACTTAAGAACACTGAAGCTTTCTTT. The rearrangement joins TRBV6-5 to TRBJ1-1; unclear D gene. CDR3 length: 13 residues. V was pared by 6 bases and J by 1 base, with 9 bases between. Per the germline V gene, CDR1 is MNHEY and CDR2 is SVGAGI.

This chain uses TRBV19 with TRBJ1-2; no reliable D call. The CDR3 has 14 amino acids. CDR1 is LNHDA, CDR2 SQIVND, per germline (reference sequence). The ends were cut back, 7 bases at V and 4 bases at J, with 16 bases in the middle. This CDR3 reads CASKGPGFLYGYTF. In DNA, the CDR3 is TGTGCCAGTAAAGGGCCTGGTTTCCTCTATGGCTACACCTTC.

The rearrangement joins TRBV9 to TRBJ2-1; TRBD1 aligns across 8 bases. Germline CDR1 is SGDLS and CDR2 is YYNGEE. Unmatched junction bases numbered 13, after V lost 2 bases and J lost 3 bases. The CDR3 runs to 18 residues. The CDR3 loop reads CASSVRDRGRNLYNEQFF. The CDR3 DNA reads as TGTGCCAGCAGCGTCCGTGACAGGGGTCGTAATCTCTACAATGAGCAGTTCTTC. The variable domain in full, completed from reference TRBV9 and TRBJ2-1, reads DSGVTQTPKHLITATGQRVTLRCSPRSGDLSVYWYQQSLDQGLQFLIQYYNGEERAKGNILERFSAQQFPDLHSELNLSSLELGDSALYFCASSVRDRGRNLYNEQFFGPGTRLTVL.

The chain couples TRBV7-2 to TRBJ2-2; tentative D call: TRBD1 (6 bases). Germline V lookup: CDR1 SGHTA, CDR2 FQGNSA. V lost 2 bases and J lost 7, with 11 bases in between. The CDR3 spans 14 residues. The CDR3 is CASSLRYRVGELFF. The DNA of the CDR3 is TGTGCCAGCAGCTTACGATACAGGGTCGGGGAGCTGTTTTTT. The variable domain in full, with the rest retrieved from reference TRBV7-2 and TRBJ2-2, is GAGVSQSPSNKVTEKGKDVELRCDPISGHTALYWYRQSLGQGLEFLIYFQGNSAPDKSGLPSDRFSAERTGGSVSTLTIQRTQQEDSAVYLCASSLRYRVGELFFGEGSRLTVL.

The chain uses TRBV4-3 and TRBJ1-4; D is perhaps TRBD1 (6 bases). The CDR3 is 16 residues long. V shed 0 bases and J shed 8 bases, with 16 bases lying between them. The germline V gene encodes CDR1 LGHNA and CDR2 YSLEER. As DNA, the CDR3 is TGCGCCAGCAGCCAAGATCGGCAGGGGTTATTAGAAAAACTGTTTTTT. This codes for CASSQDRQGLLEKLFF.

In this sample, this clone turned up a few times. The CDR3 bases are TGTGCCAGCAGTGAATGGGAAGGAAGGCTGAACACTGAAGCTTTCTTT. It codes for CASSEWEGRLNTEAFF. This rearrangement joins TRBV6-1 to TRBJ1-1, with unresolved D. This CDR3 has 16 amino acids. The V gene lost 2 bases and the J gene lost 0 bases, with 13 bases spanning the gap. Looked up from germline, CDR1 is MNHNS and CDR2 is SASEGT.

The J gene is TRBJ2-7, the V gene TRBV12-3 or TRBV12-4; D possibly uses TRBD1 or TRBD2 (5 bases each). The V gene lost 6 bases and the J gene lost 8 bases, with 17 bases spanning the gap. The CDR3 is 13 residues long. CDR3 in amino acids: CASSRGPLDKQYF. The CDR3 DNA sequence: TGTGCCAGCAGCCGGGGACCCCTTGACAAGCAGTACTTC.

The gene calls are TRBV4-3 and TRBJ2-3, with 12 nucleotides matching TRBD2. Germline V lookup: CDR1 LGHNA, CDR2 YSLEER. Unmatched junction bases numbered 7, after V lost 4 bases and J lost 11 bases. This CDR3 region has 14 residues. CDR3: CASSPTTSGSRQYF. CDR3 in DNA: TGCGCCAGCAGCCCCACGACTAGCGGGAGTAGGCAGTATTTT.

The gene calls are TRBV6-4 and TRBJ2-5, with D perhaps matching TRBD1 or TRBD2 (5 bases each). V lost 6 bases to trimming and J lost 5 bases, with 13 bases between them. CDR3 length: 13 amino acids. Germline loops: CDR1 MRHNA, CDR2 SNTAGT. The CDR3 nucleotides read TGTGCCAGCAGCCCGGGGCCGAGGGAGACCCAGTACTTC. Residues: CASSPGPRETQYF.

This chain connects TRBV25-1 to TRBJ1-5, with TRBD1 matching over 7 bases. Per the germline V gene, CDR1 is MGHDK and CDR2 is SYGVNS. CDR3 length equals 15 residues. J lost 3 bases, V lost 1 base, and 3 bases had no gene match. The CDR3: CASSEFGTDNQPQHF. CDR3 coding DNA: TGTGCCAGCAGTGAATTCGGGACAGACAATCAGCCCCAGCATTTT.

CDR3 DNA: TGTGCCAGCAGCCAAGACCAGGGACTAGCGGGAGTCTACAATGAGCAGTTCTTC. It is translated as CASSQDQGLAGVYNEQFF. The chain uses TRBV3-1 (or the pseudogene TRBV3-2) and TRBJ2-1, with 14 bases that match TRBD2. The CDR3 runs to 18 residues. The germline V gene encodes CDR1 LGHDT and CDR2 YNNKEL (reference sequence). The J segment lost 3 bases and the V segment lost 0 bases, leaving 4 bases of the junction unmatched.

The count of this clone is one. The chain combines TRBV7-3 with TRBJ2-2, with a possible D match to TRBD2 (5 bases). In germline, CDR1 is SGHTA, CDR2 FQGTGA. V lost 5 bases and J 1 base, leaving 11 bases between the germline ends. The CDR3 covers 15 residues. The CDR3 protein is CASSPRGGNTGELFF. CDR3 DNA: TGTGCCAGCAGCCCCCGAGGAGGGAACACCGGGGAGCTGTTTTTT.

The chain links TRBV7-9 to TRBJ2-1, with 7 bases aligning to TRBD2. The CDR3 totals 15 residues. Trimming cost V 5 bases and J 1 base; bases outside gene matches: 5. CDR1 SEHNR and CDR2 FQNEAQ come from the germline V gene (reference sequence). CDR3 DNA: TGTGCCAGCAGCGTATCGGGAGGTTCCTACAATGAGCAGTTCTTC. This gives the protein CASSVSGGSYNEQFF.

CDR3 protein: CASSYDRGTGELFF. CDR3 sequence (DNA): TGTGCCAGCAGTTATGACAGGGGGACCGGGGAGCTGTTTTTT. The rearrangement uses TRBV6-5 and TRBJ2-2, with 9 bases that match TRBD1. Germline lookup yields CDR1 MNHEY and CDR2 SVGAGI. The CDR3 is 14 amino acids. J gave up 5 bases and V 3 bases, and 1 base lay outside the gene matches.

The chain uses TRBV7-2 and TRBJ2-5, with TRBD2 matching 13 bases. The CDR3 contains 19 residues. The ends lost 5 bases at V and 4 bases at J; junction bases unmatched: 16. Germline V gene data show CDR1 as SGHTA and CDR2 as FQGNSA. The CDR3 bases are TGTGCCAGCAGCAAACCTGGACTAGCGGGAGTTTTCGGCGGAGAGACCCAGTACTTC. This sequence encodes CASSKPGLAGVFGGETQYF.

The rearrangement joins TRBV2 to TRBJ1-3; 8 nucleotides line up with TRBD1. The V gene's germline CDR1 is SNHLY and CDR2 FYNNEI. The CDR3 is made up of 16 amino acids. The trim removed 3 bases at V and 0 bases at J, leaving 4 bases unmatched. This CDR3 reads CASSDLQGVSGNTIYF. For the CDR3, the DNA is TGTGCCAGCAGTGATTTACAGGGGGTCTCTGGAAACACCATATATTTT.

The V call is TRBV7-8, the J call TRBJ1-3, with a possible D match to TRBD1 (6 bases). This CDR3 has 17 amino acids. Trimming removed 4 bases at V and 1 base at J, with 17 bases between. The germline V gene has CDR1 SGHVS and CDR2 FQNEAQ. The DNA of the CDR3 is TGTGCCAGCAGCTCGGGCTTAGGGGGGATGTCTGGAAACACCATATATTTT. Amino acids: CASSSGLGGMSGNTIYF. Full variable domain (remainder filled in from reference TRBV7-8 and TRBJ1-3): GAGVSQSPRYKVAKRGQDVALRCDPISGHVSLFWYQQALGQGPEFLTYFQNEAQLDKSGLPSDRFFAERPEGSVSTLKIQRTQQEDSAVYLCASSSGLGGMSGNTIYFGEGSWLTVV.

The chain links TRBV4-3 to TRBJ2-7, with 14 bases that match TRBD2. The V segment lost 1 base and the J segment 5 bases; nucleotides outside the gene matches: 4. The CDR3 totals 16 residues. Germline CDR1 is LGHNA and CDR2 is YSLEER. The CDR3 DNA sequence: TGCGCCAGCAGCCAAGCCGGGACTAGCGGGAGCCACGAGCAGTACTTC. This gives the protein CASSQAGTSGSHEQYF.

The chain combines TRBV7-2 with TRBJ2-7; D unresolved. The CDR3 is 14 residues long. Germline V gene lookup returns CDR1 SGHTA and CDR2 FQGNSA. The germline V and J ends were trimmed by 6 bases and 3 bases, with 15 bases remaining between them. This chain's CDR3 is CASRLLDRDYEQYF. The CDR3 nucleotides are TGTGCCAGCAGGCTATTGGACCGAGACTACGAGCAGTACTTC.

The rearrangement links TRBV7-9 to TRBJ1-3, with D maybe TRBD1 (6 bases). This CDR3 has 16 amino acids. V was cut by 0 bases and J by 4 bases, with 13 bases left in between. CDR1 and CDR2 (germline): SEHNR, FQNEAQ (reference sequence). CDR3 DNA sequence: TGTGCCAGCAGCTTAGCTTCTTCCAGGGGAGGAAACACCATATATTTT. As protein: CASSLASSRGGNTIYF.

The table lists this clone with a count of one. The V and J genes are TRBV7-2 and TRBJ2-1; 12 bases line up with TRBD2. The CDR3 has 16 amino acids. V lost 3 bases, J lost 7 bases, and 7 bases stayed unmatched. Germline CDR1 is SGHTA and CDR2 is FQGNSA. CDR3 region: CASSLPSGRASNEQFF. DNA of the CDR3: TGTGCCAGCAGCTTGCCTAGCGGGAGGGCATCAAATGAGCAGTTCTTC.